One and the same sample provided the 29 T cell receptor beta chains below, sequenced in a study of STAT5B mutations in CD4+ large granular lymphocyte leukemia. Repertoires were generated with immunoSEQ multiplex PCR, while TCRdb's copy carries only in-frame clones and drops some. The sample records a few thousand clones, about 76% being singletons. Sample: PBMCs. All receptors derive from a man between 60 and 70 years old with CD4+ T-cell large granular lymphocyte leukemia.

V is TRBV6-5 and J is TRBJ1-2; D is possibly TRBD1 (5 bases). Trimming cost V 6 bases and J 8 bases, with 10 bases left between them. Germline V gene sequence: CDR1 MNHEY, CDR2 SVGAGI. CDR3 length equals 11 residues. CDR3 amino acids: CASSQGEGYTF. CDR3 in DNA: TGTGCCAGCAGCCAGGGCGAGGGCTACACCTTC.

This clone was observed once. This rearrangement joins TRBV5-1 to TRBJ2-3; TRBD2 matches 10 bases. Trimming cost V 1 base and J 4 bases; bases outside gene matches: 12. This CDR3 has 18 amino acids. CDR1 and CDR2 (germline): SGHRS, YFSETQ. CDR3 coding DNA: TGCGCCAGCAGCTTGCACCGTAGCGGGGGGAATCGGGCAGATACGCAGTATTTT. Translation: CASSLHRSGGNRADTQYF.

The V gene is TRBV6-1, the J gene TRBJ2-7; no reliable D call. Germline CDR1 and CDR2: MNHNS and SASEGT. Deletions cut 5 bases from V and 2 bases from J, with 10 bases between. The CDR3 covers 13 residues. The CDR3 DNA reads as TGTGCCAGCAGTTTAGTAACCCCCTACGAGCAGTACTTC. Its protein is CASSLVTPYEQYF.

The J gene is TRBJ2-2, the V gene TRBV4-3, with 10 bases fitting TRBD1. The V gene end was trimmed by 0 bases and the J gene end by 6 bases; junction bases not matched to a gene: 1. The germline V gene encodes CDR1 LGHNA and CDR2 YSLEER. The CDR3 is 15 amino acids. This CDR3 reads CASSQDGTGAGELFF. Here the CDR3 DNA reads TGCGCCAGCAGCCAAGATGGGACAGGGGCCGGGGAGCTGTTTTTT.

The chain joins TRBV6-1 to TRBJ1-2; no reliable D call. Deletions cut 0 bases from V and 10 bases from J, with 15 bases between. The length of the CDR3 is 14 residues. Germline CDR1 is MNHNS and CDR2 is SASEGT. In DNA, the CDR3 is TGTGCCAGCAGTGAAGCGATTACGACACCCTTCTACACCTTC. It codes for CASSEAITTPFYTF.

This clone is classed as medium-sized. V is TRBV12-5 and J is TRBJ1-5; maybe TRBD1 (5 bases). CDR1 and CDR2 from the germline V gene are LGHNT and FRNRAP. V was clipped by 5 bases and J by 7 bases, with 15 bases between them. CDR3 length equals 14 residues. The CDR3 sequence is CASGLGGWGQPQHF. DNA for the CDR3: TGTGCTAGTGGTCTTGGCGGGTGGGGGCAGCCCCAGCATTTT.

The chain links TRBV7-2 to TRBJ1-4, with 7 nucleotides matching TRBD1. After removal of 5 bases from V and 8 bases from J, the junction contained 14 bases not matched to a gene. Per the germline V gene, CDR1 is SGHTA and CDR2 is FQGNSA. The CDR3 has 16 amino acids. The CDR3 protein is CASSRFGTALGEKLFF. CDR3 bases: TGTGCCAGCAGCCGCTTCGGGACAGCCCTAGGGGAAAAACTGTTTTTT.

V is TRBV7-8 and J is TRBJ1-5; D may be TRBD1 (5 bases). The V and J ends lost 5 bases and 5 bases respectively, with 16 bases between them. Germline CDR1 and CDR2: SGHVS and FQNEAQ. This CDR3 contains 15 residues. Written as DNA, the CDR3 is TGTGCCAGCAGCCCCTCTCTCGGGGCCCATCAGCCCCAGCATTTT. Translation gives CASSPSLGAHQPQHF.

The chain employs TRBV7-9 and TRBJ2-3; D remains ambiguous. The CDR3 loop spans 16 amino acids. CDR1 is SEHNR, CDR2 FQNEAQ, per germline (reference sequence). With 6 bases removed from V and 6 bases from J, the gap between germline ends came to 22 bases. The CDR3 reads CASSSTSGPWVDTQYF. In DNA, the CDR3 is TGTGCCAGCAGTTCCACCTCCGGGCCCTGGGTGGATACGCAGTATTTT.

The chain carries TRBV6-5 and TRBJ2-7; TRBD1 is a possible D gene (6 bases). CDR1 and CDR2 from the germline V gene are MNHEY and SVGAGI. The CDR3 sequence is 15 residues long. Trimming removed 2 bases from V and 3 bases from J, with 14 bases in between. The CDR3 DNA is TGTGCCAGCAGTTACAGGGACAAGGCCCTCTACGAGCAGTACTTC. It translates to CASSYRDKALYEQYF.

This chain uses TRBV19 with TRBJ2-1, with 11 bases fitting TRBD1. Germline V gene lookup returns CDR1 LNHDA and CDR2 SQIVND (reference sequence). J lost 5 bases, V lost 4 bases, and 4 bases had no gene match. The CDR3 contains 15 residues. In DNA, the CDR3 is TGTGCCAGTAGTACCGGGACAGGGGGACACAATGAGCAGTTCTTC. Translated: CASSTGTGGHNEQFF.

CDR3 loop: CASSYSRYEAFF. The DNA of the CDR3 is TGTGCCAGCAGTTACTCGAGATATGAAGCTTTCTTT. This chain uses TRBV6-6 with TRBJ1-1; D gene unclear. The CDR3 has 12 amino acids. From germline, CDR1 is MNHNY and CDR2 SVGAGI (reference sequence). V was clipped by 0 bases and J by 7 bases, with 6 bases between them.

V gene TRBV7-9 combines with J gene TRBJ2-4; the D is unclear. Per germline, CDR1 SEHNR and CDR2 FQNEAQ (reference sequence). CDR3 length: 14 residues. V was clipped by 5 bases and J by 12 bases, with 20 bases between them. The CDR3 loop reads CASSPWAPGEDQYF. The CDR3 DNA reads TGTGCCAGCAGCCCCTGGGCACCCGGTGAGGATCAGTACTTC.

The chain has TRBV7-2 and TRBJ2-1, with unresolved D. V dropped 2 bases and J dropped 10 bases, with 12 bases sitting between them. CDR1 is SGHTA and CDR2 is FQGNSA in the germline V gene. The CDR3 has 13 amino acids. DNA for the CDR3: TGTGCCAGCAGCTTATATATAGAAGTGGAGCAGTTCTTC. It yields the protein CASSLYIEVEQFF.

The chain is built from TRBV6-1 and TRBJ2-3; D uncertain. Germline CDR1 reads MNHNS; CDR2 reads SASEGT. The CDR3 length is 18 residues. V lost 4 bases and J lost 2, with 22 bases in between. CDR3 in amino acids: CASSGPIRENWVTDTQYF. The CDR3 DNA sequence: TGTGCCAGCAGTGGCCCCATAAGGGAAAACTGGGTCACAGATACGCAGTATTTT.

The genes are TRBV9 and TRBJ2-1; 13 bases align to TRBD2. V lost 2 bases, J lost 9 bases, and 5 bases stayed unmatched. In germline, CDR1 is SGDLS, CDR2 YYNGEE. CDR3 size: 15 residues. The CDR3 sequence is CASSVGLAGMGEQFF. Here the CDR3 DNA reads TGTGCCAGCAGCGTGGGACTAGCGGGGATGGGTGAGCAGTTCTTC.

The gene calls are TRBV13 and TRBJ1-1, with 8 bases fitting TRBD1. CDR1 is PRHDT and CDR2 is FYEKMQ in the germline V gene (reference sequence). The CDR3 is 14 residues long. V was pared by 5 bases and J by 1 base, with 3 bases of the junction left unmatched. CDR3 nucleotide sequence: TGTGCCAGCAGCCCACAGGGGGGGAACACTGAAGCTTTCTTT. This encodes CASSPQGGNTEAFF. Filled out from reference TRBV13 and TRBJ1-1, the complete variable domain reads AAGVIQSPRHLIKEKRETATLKCYPIPRHDTVYWYQQGPGQDPQFLISFYEKMQSDKGSIPDRFSAQQFSDYHSELNMSSLELGDSALYFCASSPQGGNTEAFFGQGTRLTVV.

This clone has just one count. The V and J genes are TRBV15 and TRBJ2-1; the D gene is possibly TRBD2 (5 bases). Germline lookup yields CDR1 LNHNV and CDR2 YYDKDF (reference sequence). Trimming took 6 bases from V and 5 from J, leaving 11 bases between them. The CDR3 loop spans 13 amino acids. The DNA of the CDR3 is TGTGCCACCAGTCCCCAGGAGGACAATGAGCAGTTCTTC. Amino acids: CATSPQEDNEQFF.

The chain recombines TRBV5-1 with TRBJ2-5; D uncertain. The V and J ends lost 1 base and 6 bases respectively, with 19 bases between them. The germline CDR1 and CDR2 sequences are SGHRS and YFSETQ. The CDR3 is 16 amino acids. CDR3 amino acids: CASSLRREQPVQTQYF. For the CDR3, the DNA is TGCGCCAGCAGCTTGCGTAGAGAACAGCCGGTGCAGACCCAGTACTTC.

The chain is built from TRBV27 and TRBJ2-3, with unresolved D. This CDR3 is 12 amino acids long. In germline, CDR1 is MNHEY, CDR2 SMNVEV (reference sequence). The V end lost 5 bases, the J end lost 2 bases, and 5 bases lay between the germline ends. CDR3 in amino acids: CASSPNTDTQYF. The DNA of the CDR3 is TGTGCCAGCAGTCCAAACACAGATACGCAGTATTTT.

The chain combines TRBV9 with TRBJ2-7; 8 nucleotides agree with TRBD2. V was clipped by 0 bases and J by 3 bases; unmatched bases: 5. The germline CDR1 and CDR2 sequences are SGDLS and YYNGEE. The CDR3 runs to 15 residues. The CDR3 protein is CASSVAGGPLYEQYF. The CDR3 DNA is TGTGCCAGCAGCGTAGCGGGGGGGCCCCTCTACGAGCAGTACTTC. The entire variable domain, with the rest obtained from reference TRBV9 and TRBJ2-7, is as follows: DSGVTQTPKHLITATGQRVTLRCSPRSGDLSVYWYQQSLDQGLQFLIQYYNGEERAKGNILERFSAQQFPDLHSELNLSSLELGDSALYFCASSVAGGPLYEQYFGPGTRLTVT.

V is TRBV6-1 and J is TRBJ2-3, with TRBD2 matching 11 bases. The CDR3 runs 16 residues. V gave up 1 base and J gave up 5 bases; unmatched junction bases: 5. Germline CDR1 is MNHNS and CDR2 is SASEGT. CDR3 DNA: TGTGCCAGCAGTGAAGGGCTAGCGGGGGGTTTAGATACGCAGTATTTT. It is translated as CASSEGLAGGLDTQYF.

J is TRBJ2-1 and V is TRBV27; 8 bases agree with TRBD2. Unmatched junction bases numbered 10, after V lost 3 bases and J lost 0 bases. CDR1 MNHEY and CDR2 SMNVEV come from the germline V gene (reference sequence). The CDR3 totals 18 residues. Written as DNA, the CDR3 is TGTGCCAGCAGTTTTGTGGCGGGGGGCCGGAGCTCCTACAATGAGCAGTTCTTC. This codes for CASSFVAGGRSSYNEQFF.

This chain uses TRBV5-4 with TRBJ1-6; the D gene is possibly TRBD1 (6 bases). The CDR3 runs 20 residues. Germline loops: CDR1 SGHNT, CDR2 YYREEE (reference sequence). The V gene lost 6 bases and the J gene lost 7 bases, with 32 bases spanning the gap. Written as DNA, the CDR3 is TGTGCCAGCAACCAGGTCCCGATCCAACCCGGGACACTCGGAAATTCACCCCTCCACTTT. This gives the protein CASNQVPIQPGTLGNSPLHF. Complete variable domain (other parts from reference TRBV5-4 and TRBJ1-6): ETGVTQSPTHLIKTRGQQVTLRCSSQSGHNTVSWYQQALGQGPQFIFQYYREEENGRGNFPPRFSGLQFPNYSSELNVNALELDDSALYLCASNQVPIQPGTLGNSPLHFGNGTRLTVT.

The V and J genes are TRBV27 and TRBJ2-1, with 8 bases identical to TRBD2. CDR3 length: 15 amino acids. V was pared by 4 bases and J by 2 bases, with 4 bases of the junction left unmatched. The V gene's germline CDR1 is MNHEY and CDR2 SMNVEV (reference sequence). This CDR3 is CASSSGLAPYNEQFF. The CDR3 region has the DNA TGTGCCAGCAGTTCCGGACTAGCCCCCTACAATGAGCAGTTCTTC.

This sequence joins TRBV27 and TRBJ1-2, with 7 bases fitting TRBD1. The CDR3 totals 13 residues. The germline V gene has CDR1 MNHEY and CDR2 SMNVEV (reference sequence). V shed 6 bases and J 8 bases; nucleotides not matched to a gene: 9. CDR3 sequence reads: CASRTATGWGYTF. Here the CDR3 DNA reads TGTGCCAGCAGGACCGCGACAGGGTGGGGCTACACCTTC.

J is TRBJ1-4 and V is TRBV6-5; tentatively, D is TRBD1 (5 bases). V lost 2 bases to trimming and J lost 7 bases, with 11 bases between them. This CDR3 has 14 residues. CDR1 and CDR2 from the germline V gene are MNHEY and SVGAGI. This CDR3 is CASSYGGSSEKLFF. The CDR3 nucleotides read TGTGCCAGCAGTTACGGGGGTAGCAGTGAAAAACTGTTTTTT.

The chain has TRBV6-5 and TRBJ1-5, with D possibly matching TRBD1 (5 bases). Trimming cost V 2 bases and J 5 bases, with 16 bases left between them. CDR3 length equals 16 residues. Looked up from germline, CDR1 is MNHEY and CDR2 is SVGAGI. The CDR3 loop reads CASSYPGLRTHQPQHF. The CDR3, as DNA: TGTGCCAGCAGTTACCCGGGACTGAGAACTCATCAGCCCCAGCATTTT.

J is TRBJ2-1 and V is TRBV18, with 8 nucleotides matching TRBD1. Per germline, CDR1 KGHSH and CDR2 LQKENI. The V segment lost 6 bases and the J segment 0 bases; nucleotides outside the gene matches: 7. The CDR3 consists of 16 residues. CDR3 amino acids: CASSPMTGDSYNEQFF. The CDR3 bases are TGTGCCAGCTCTCCCATGACAGGGGACTCCTACAATGAGCAGTTCTTC.